This T cell receptor (beta chain) was sequenced during a study of identical twins. TCRdb reanalysed the 5' RACE reads using MiXCR and keeps one entry per CDR3 protein. This sample has hundreds of thousands of distinct CDR3 sequences, with 15% to 20% found just once. CDR1 MNHEY and CDR2 SVGAGI come from the germline V gene. The CDR3 spans 15 residues. The J segment lost 1 base and the V segment lost 4 bases, leaving 5 bases of the junction unmatched. The table lists this clonotype with a few counts. This sample was also put to use in a study of T cells expressing NK-cell markers. That work contributes: There were seven HCMV-seropositive donors and one seronegative donor among the eight sequenced. The CD3+CD56-NKG2C+ fraction of several donors was also led by these clonotypes.

The sequencing sample was made of PBMCs. The chain has TRBV6-5 and TRBJ1-1, with 8 bases fitting TRBD1. This sequence was found in a woman under 30 in good health. The CDR3 spells CASSFYDRGNTEAFF. CDR3 DNA sequence: TGTGCCAGCAGTTTCTACGACAGGGGGAACACTGAAGCTTTCTTT.